Following are 30 T cell receptor beta chains from one sample sequenced in a study of Ad26.COV2.S vaccination and SARS-CoV-2 variants. TCRdb's table, derived via immunoSEQ multiplex PCR, lists solely in-frame clones and lacks some. The sample includes some 320,000 clones, 70% to 90% of them seen just once. The treatment here: some 20 received Ad26.COV2.S at low or high dose, single or two shots; 5 received placebo; per-sample allocation not given. The samples date from day 63 after the first vaccine or placebo injection. Source: peripheral blood, taken in a trial of Ad26.COV2.S vaccine versus placebo. These receptors were obtained from a person aged 18-60 years who received the Ad26.COV2.S COVID-19 vaccine or a placebo.

The V call is TRBV5-1, the J call TRBJ1-4; no reliable D call. V lost 2 bases and J lost 0, with 5 bases in between. The CDR3 consists of 14 residues. Germline lookup yields CDR1 SGHRS and CDR2 YFSETQ. CDR3 loop: CASSLTPTNEKLFF. The CDR3 DNA follows: TGCGCCAGCAGCTTAACTCCAACTAATGAAAAACTGTTTTTT. The variable domain in full, completed from reference TRBV5-1 and TRBJ1-4, reads KAGVTQTPRYLIKTRGQQVTLSCSPISGHRSVSWYQQTPGQGLQFLFEYFSETQRNKGNFPGRFSGRQFSNSRSEMNVSTLELGDSALYLCASSLTPTNEKLFFGSGTQLSVL.

In the case of this clone: Other DNA sequences of this sample code for an identical CDR3. The chain links TRBV3-1 (or the pseudogene TRBV3-2) to TRBJ2-1; D gene uncertain. Germline loops: CDR1 LGHDT, CDR2 YNNKEL (reference sequence). V shed 1 base and J shed 5 bases, with 3 bases lying between them. The CDR3 extends over 12 amino acids. In DNA form, the CDR3 reads TGTGCCAGCAGCCAAGCGAACAATGAGCAGTTCTTC. Its translation: CASSQANNEQFF.

This clone came up once. V is TRBV27 and J is TRBJ1-4, with D possibly matching TRBD1 (6 bases). This CDR3 spans 18 amino acids. Looked up from germline, CDR1 is MNHEY and CDR2 is SMNVEV (reference sequence). V lost 4 bases and J 1 base, leaving 19 bases between the germline ends. DNA of the CDR3: TGTGCCAGCAGTTGGCGGGGGCCCTATATGGGAACTAATGAAAAACTGTTTTTT. This translates into CASSWRGPYMGTNEKLFF.

This clone was counted between two and nine times. V usage is TRBV6-5 and J usage is TRBJ1-2; TRBD1 matches 8 bases. Germline V lookup: CDR1 MNHEY, CDR2 SVGAGI. The V gene end was trimmed by 2 bases and the J gene end by 8 bases; junction bases not matched to a gene: 7. The CDR3 totals 14 residues. Here the CDR3 DNA reads TGTGCCAGCAGTTACCGACAGGGGACTCGCGGCTACACCTTC. Protein sequence: CASSYRQGTRGYTF.

The V call is TRBV6-2 or TRBV6-3, the J call TRBJ2-1; D is tentatively TRBD1 or TRBD2 (5 bases each). Germline-derived CDR1 and CDR2 are MNHEY and SVGEGT. The CDR3 spans 15 residues. Trimming shortened V by 2 bases and J by 5 bases, and 13 bases separated the two germline ends. CDR3 in amino acids: CASSYPNRDHNEQFF. CDR3 DNA sequence: TGTGCCAGCAGTTACCCTAATAGGGACCACAATGAGCAGTTCTTC.

V usage is TRBV4-1 and J usage is TRBJ2-7, with D unresolved. The V gene lost 1 base and the J gene lost 0 bases, with 10 bases spanning the gap. CDR1 and CDR2 from the germline V gene are MGHRA and YSYEKL. CDR3 length: 15 residues. This CDR3 is CASSQAGPSSYEQYF. Here the CDR3 DNA reads TGCGCCAGCAGCCAAGCAGGCCCGAGCTCCTACGAGCAGTACTTC.

V is TRBV18 and J is TRBJ2-6; 7 bases agree with TRBD1. Germline CDR1 and CDR2: KGHSH and LQKENI. The CDR3 has 18 amino acids. V lost 5 bases to trimming and J lost 0 bases; unmatched junction nucleotides: 10. CDR3: CASSESQGLGSGANVLTF. CDR3 DNA sequence: TGTGCCAGCTCAGAATCACAGGGGTTAGGCTCTGGGGCCAACGTCCTGACTTTC.

V usage is TRBV9 and J usage is TRBJ1-2; D remains unclear. CDR1 SGDLS and CDR2 YYNGEE come from the germline V gene. V gave up 0 bases and J gave up 5 bases, with 11 bases separating them. This CDR3 is built from 14 residues. The CDR3 reads CASSVDVTPYGYTF. The CDR3 nucleotides read TGTGCCAGCAGCGTAGATGTCACCCCTTATGGCTACACCTTC.

The V gene is TRBV6-1, the J gene TRBJ1-6, with 7 nucleotides matching TRBD1. The junction had 9 bases not matched to a gene; V was cut back by 3 bases and J by 7 bases. Looked up from germline, CDR1 is MNHNS and CDR2 is SASEGT. This CDR3 is built from 16 residues. The CDR3 bases are TGTGCCAGCAGTGAGAGACTCAACAGGGGCAATTCACCCCTCCACTTT. Translated: CASSERLNRGNSPLHF.

The chain carries TRBV6-6 and TRBJ1-2; possibly TRBD1 for D (5 bases). The CDR3 contains 14 residues. Germline loops: CDR1 MNHNY, CDR2 SVGAGI (reference sequence). Trimming took 4 bases from V and 7 from J, leaving 16 bases between them. CDR3 amino acids: CASSSGIPGAGYTF. In DNA, the CDR3 is TGTGCCAGCAGTTCAGGGATCCCCGGGGCTGGCTACACCTTC.

The table lists this clone with a count of one. The chain is built from TRBV3-1 (or the pseudogene TRBV3-2) and TRBJ2-2, with 7 bases that match TRBD2. The germline CDR1 and CDR2 sequences are LGHDT and YNNKEL (reference sequence). The J segment lost 5 bases and the V segment lost 6 bases, leaving 6 bases of the junction unmatched. The length of the CDR3 is 14 residues. The CDR3 is CASRRTSQTGELFF. The CDR3 nucleotides are TGTGCCAGCAGGCGGACTAGTCAAACCGGGGAGCTGTTTTTT.

The chain links TRBV5-6 to TRBJ2-7; the match to TRBD2 covers 8 bases. Germline V gives CDR1 SGHDT, CDR2 YYEEEE. V lost 4 bases and J lost 3; bases outside the gene matches: 9. CDR3 size: 15 residues. CDR3 in DNA: TGTGCCAGCAGCCCAACGGGAGGGCCCCGCTACGAGCAGTACTTC. Translated, it gives CASSPTGGPRYEQYF.

The rearrangement joins TRBV3-1 (or the pseudogene TRBV3-2) to TRBJ2-7, with 9 positions matching TRBD1. Germline V gene sequence: CDR1 LGHDT, CDR2 YNNKEL (reference sequence). CDR3 length: 21 residues. V shed 0 bases and J 5 bases; nucleotides not matched to a gene: 23. CDR3 amino acids: CASSQEAYRDRVLWGTNEQYF. The DNA of the CDR3 is TGTGCCAGCAGCCAAGAAGCTTACCGGGACAGGGTGTTATGGGGAACAAACGAGCAGTACTTC.

The chain links TRBV11-2 to TRBJ2-3, with D possibly being TRBD2 (5 bases). Trimming stripped 5 bases from V and 4 bases from J, with 7 bases between. This CDR3 has 12 residues. CDR1 is SGHAT and CDR2 is FQNNGV in the germline V gene. CDR3 bases: TGTGCCAGCAGCAATAGCGCAGATACGCAGTATTTT. It encodes CASSNSADTQYF.

J is TRBJ1-5 and V is TRBV19; D is uncertain. Germline V gene sequence: CDR1 LNHDA, CDR2 SQIVND (reference sequence). The V gene lost 3 bases and the J gene lost 9 bases, with 15 bases spanning the gap. This CDR3 is 14 amino acids long. DNA of the CDR3: TGTGCCAGTAGTATGGTGGGGTGGTCCAGGCCCCAGCATTTT. Translation gives CASSMVGWSRPQHF.

The chain combines TRBV7-3 with TRBJ2-2; possible D gene TRBD1, 6 bases. The V end lost 2 bases, the J end lost 4 bases, and 14 bases lay between the germline ends. CDR3 length: 16 amino acids. Germline CDR1 and CDR2: SGHTA and FQGTGA. CDR3 residues: CASSLFSGTPTGELFF. The CDR3 region has the DNA TGTGCCAGCAGCTTATTCTCCGGGACACCCACCGGGGAGCTGTTTTTT.

This clone appeared a single time. This chain links TRBV6-6 with TRBJ1-3; tentatively, D is TRBD1 (5 bases). Germline loops: CDR1 MNHNY, CDR2 SVGAGI (reference sequence). This CDR3 is built from 16 residues. Trimming stripped 8 bases from V and 1 base from J, with 18 bases between. This chain's CDR3 is CASELAGGTSGNTIYF. CDR3 nucleotide sequence: TGTGCCAGCGAGCTGGCGGGGGGAACTTCTGGAAACACCATATATTTT.

V is TRBV2 and J is TRBJ2-2; D is undetermined. CDR1 and CDR2 (germline): SNHLY, FYNNEI. The V gene lost 4 bases and the J gene lost 7 bases, with 4 bases spanning the gap. The CDR3 length is 11 residues. The CDR3 loop reads CASSGHGELFF. DNA of the CDR3: TGTGCCAGCAGTGGGCACGGGGAGCTGTTTTTT.

The V and J genes are TRBV15 and TRBJ2-3; tentatively, D is TRBD1 (6 bases). V was cut by 3 bases and J by 6 bases, with 13 bases left in between. Germline values: CDR1 LNHNV, CDR2 YYDKDF (reference sequence). The CDR3 covers 14 residues. CDR3 coding DNA: TGTGCCACCAGCAGGAGGGGGACGGGTGATACGCAGTATTTT. Translating gives CATSRRGTGDTQYF.

The rearrangement uses TRBV28 and TRBJ1-1; D not resolved. There are 12 residues in the CDR3. V lost 7 bases to trimming and J lost 3 bases, with 9 bases between them. Germline CDR1 reads MDHEN; CDR2 reads SYDVKM. For the CDR3, the DNA is TGTGCCAGCAACAGCTTGGACACTGAAGCTTTCTTT. It encodes CASNSLDTEAFF.

Here the CDR3 DNA reads TGTGCCAGCAGTTACTCCCCGGGACAGAACACTGAAGCTTTCTTT. It specifies CASSYSPGQNTEAFF. The gene calls are TRBV6-5 and TRBJ1-1; maybe TRBD1 (6 bases). Trimming left V 0 bases short and J 1 base short, with 9 bases between. The CDR3 has 15 residues. Germline V lookup: CDR1 MNHEY, CDR2 SVGAGI.

The rearrangement links TRBV5-6 to TRBJ1-2, with a possible D match to TRBD1 (6 bases). Trimming took 4 bases from V and 4 from J, leaving 11 bases between them. The CDR3 covers 13 residues. Germline V gene lookup returns CDR1 SGHDT and CDR2 YYEEEE. The CDR3 sequence: CASSQDRVYGYTF. DNA for the CDR3: TGTGCCAGCAGCCAGGACAGAGTCTATGGCTACACCTTC.

The chain links TRBV18 to TRBJ2-7, with a tentative D call TRBD1 (9 bases). The CDR3 is made up of 16 amino acids. Germline CDR1 KGHSH, CDR2 LQKENI. V dropped 6 bases and J dropped 2 bases, with 20 bases sitting between them. The CDR3: CASSAPGGTGPYEQYF. CDR3 coding DNA: TGTGCCAGCTCCGCCCCGGGGGGGACAGGGCCCTACGAGCAGTACTTC.

This clone has just one count. V gene TRBV4-2 combines with J gene TRBJ1-5; maybe TRBD1 (6 bases). Germline CDR1 is LGHNA and CDR2 is YNFKEQ. Trimming took off 3 bases at V and 6 bases at J, with 15 bases between the two ends. This CDR3 region has 15 residues. The CDR3 DNA is TGTGCCAGCAGCCAGGAGGGGGGGGCAAGTCAGCCCCAGCATTTT. It specifies CASSQEGGASQPQHF.

This chain links TRBV24-1 with TRBJ1-5; no clear D. V dropped 4 bases and J dropped 5 bases, with 8 bases sitting between them. The CDR3 consists of 13 residues. Germline V gene sequence: CDR1 KGHDR, CDR2 SFDVKD. CDR3 loop: CATSEGPYQPQHF. The DNA for the CDR3 is TGTGCCACCAGTGAAGGGCCGTATCAGCCCCAGCATTTT.

The rearrangement links TRBV5-1 to TRBJ1-1; no definite D call. Between the trimmed V and J ends, which lost 4 bases and 0 bases, there was a span of 10 bases. Germline V lookup: CDR1 SGHRS, CDR2 YFSETQ. This CDR3 is 14 amino acids long. The CDR3 protein is CASSLTVVNTEAFF. CDR3 sequence (DNA): TGCGCCAGCAGCCTCACAGTGGTGAACACTGAAGCTTTCTTT.

This chain connects TRBV6-5 to TRBJ2-7; 8 nucleotides line up with TRBD2. Trimming removed 6 bases from V and 3 bases from J; junction bases left unmatched: 10. This CDR3 contains 15 residues. CDR1 and CDR2 (germline): MNHEY, SVGAGI. The CDR3 coding sequence is TGTGCCAGCAGCCGGACGGGGGGGCGGGACTACGAGCAGTACTTC. Its protein is CASSRTGGRDYEQYF.

The V gene is TRBV28, the J gene TRBJ1-4; perhaps TRBD1 as D (5 bases). The CDR3 is 17 residues long. Looked up from germline, CDR1 is MDHEN and CDR2 is SYDVKM. V shed 3 bases and J shed 7 bases, with 21 bases lying between them. CDR3 residues: CASSLLGVGEGSEKLFF. The CDR3 DNA is TGTGCCAGCAGTTTGCTGGGCGTTGGGGAGGGGAGTGAAAAACTGTTTTTT.

This chain joins TRBV11-2 and TRBJ2-1; D unclear. The germline V and J ends were trimmed by 0 bases and 2 bases, with 8 bases remaining between them. In germline, CDR1 is SGHAT, CDR2 FQNNGV. The CDR3 covers 15 residues. The CDR3 spells CASSLDAATYNEQFF. CDR3 sequence (DNA): TGTGCCAGCAGCTTAGATGCGGCGACCTACAATGAGCAGTTCTTC.

This sequence joins TRBV6-4 and TRBJ2-1; no reliable D call. Trimming pared 6 bases from V and 9 bases from J, leaving 21 bases between. CDR1 and CDR2 (germline): MRHNA, SNTAGT. The CDR3 spans 15 residues. CDR3 loop: CASSELARPYSEQFF. CDR3 DNA: TGTGCCAGCAGCGAGTTAGCTAGGCCCTATAGTGAGCAGTTCTTC.